The TCR beta chain under discussion was sequenced for a study of blood T cell repertoires in COVID-19. Per germline, CDR1 LNHDA and CDR2 SQIVND (reference sequence). The CDR3 extends over 17 amino acids. Trimming left V 5 bases short and J 7 bases short, with 24 bases between. The method was immunoSEQ multiplex PCR; TCRdb's version includes in-frame clones alone and lacks a portion of them. The sample includes about 45,000 clones, 85% to 90% of them seen just once. The specimen was peripheral blood. The chain combines TRBV19 with TRBJ2-1, with D possibly being TRBD2 (6 bases). The receptor comes from a human donor in a cohort sampled during active COVID-19. The CDR3 DNA is TGTGCCAGTAGTGTACCAGCGGGCGTCCCAAGAGTGAATGAGCAGTTCTTC. Encoded protein: CASSVPAGVPRVNEQFF.